A single sample gave rise to the 7 T cell receptor beta chains below, sequenced in a study of blood T cell repertoires in COVID-19 (dated by TCRdb to the early 2020s). Library generation was performed with the immunoSEQ multiplex PCR assay. TCRdb took over this immuneACCESS table, retaining in-frame rearrangements with V and J assigned. Such tables are incomplete; in checked studies, under half of the missing clones stem from an unresolved V gene, and the remainder is unexplained. The sample table shows about 180,000 clones, and about 80% are seen once. The top ten clones comprise approximately 15% of the sample. The sequencing sample was made of PBMCs or T cells enriched from blood (not recorded which). All receptors derive from a man in his 60s who had been exposed to COVID-19.

The chain is built from TRBV7-2 and TRBJ2-7, with D maybe TRBD2 (5 bases). CDR3 size: 13 residues. Germline values: CDR1 SGHTA, CDR2 FQGNSA. V was cut by 2 bases and J by 4 bases, with 9 bases left in between. In DNA, the CDR3 is TGTGCCAGCAGCTTACCTACGGGGTACGAGCAGTACTTC. Translating it yields CASSLPTGYEQYF. Filled out from reference TRBV7-2 and TRBJ2-7, the complete variable domain reads GAGVSQSPSNKVTEKGKDVELRCDPISGHTALYWYRQSLGQGLEFLIYFQGNSAPDKSGLPSDRFSAERTGGSVSTLTIQRTQQEDSAVYLCASSLPTGYEQYFGPGTRLTVT.

The chain links TRBV28 to TRBJ1-2, with 10 bases fitting TRBD1. The trim removed 5 bases at V and 7 bases at J, leaving 7 bases unmatched. Germline V gene lookup returns CDR1 MDHEN and CDR2 SYDVKM. The CDR3 loop spans 14 amino acids. The CDR3 coding sequence is TGTGCCAGCAGTCTCGCGACAGGGGGCGCTGGCTACACCTTC. Translation gives CASSLATGGAGYTF.

The chain carries TRBV7-9 and TRBJ2-1, with 7 nucleotides matching TRBD2. CDR1 SEHNR and CDR2 FQNEAQ come from the germline V gene (reference sequence). The CDR3 covers 16 residues. The V gene end was trimmed by 4 bases and the J gene end by 4 bases; junction bases not matched to a gene: 10. CDR3 sequence reads: CASSSAFSGPYNEQFF. As DNA, the CDR3 is TGTGCCAGCAGCTCCGCATTTAGCGGGCCATACAATGAGCAGTTCTTC.

The chain recombines TRBV6-2 or TRBV6-3 with TRBJ1-4; possible D gene TRBD1, 6 bases. With 1 base removed from V and 8 bases from J, the gap between germline ends came to 8 bases. Germline V gene data show CDR1 as MNHEY and CDR2 as SVGEGT. The CDR3 consists of 13 residues. The CDR3 spells CASSYFGQEKLFF. CDR3 nucleotide sequence: TGTGCCAGCAGTTACTTCGGACAGGAAAAACTGTTTTTT.

V gene TRBV5-5 combines with J gene TRBJ1-2; D not certain. The germline V and J ends were trimmed by 4 bases and 2 bases, with 12 bases remaining between them. CDR1 and CDR2 from the germline V gene are SGHKS and YYEKEE (reference sequence). This CDR3 region has 14 residues. The CDR3 DNA reads as TGTGCCAGCAGCCTATTTACAGAGAACTATGGCTACACCTTC. This sequence encodes CASSLFTENYGYTF.

Points on this clone: Within the sample, other DNA sequences also encode this same CDR3. The chain is built from TRBV10-3 and TRBJ2-7; D is uncertain. Germline CDR1 ENHRY, CDR2 SYGVKD. Trimming took off 4 bases at V and 3 bases at J, with 7 bases between the two ends. The CDR3 loop spans 12 amino acids. This chain's CDR3 is CAISATDYEQYF. Written as DNA, the CDR3 is TGTGCCATCAGTGCAACAGACTACGAGCAGTACTTC.

The chain employs TRBV5-1 and TRBJ2-6; D unclear. Trimming took off 3 bases at V and 1 base at J, with 8 bases between the two ends. This CDR3 has 15 residues. CDR1 SGHRS and CDR2 YFSETQ come from the germline V gene. In DNA, the CDR3 is TGCGCCAGCAGCTCCGAGCCTTCTGGGGCCAACGTCCTGACTTTC. Translation gives CASSSEPSGANVLTF.